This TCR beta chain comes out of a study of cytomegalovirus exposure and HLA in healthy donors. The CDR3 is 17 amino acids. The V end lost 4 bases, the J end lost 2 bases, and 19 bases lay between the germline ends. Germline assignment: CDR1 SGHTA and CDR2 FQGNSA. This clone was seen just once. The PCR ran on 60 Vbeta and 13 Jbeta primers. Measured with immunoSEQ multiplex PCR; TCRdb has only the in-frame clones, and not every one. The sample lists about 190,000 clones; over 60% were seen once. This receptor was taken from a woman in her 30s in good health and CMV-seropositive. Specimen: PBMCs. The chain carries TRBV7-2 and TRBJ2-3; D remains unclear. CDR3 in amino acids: CASSSIDWAEDTDTQYF. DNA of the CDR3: TGTGCCAGCAGCTCCATAGATTGGGCAGAAGACACAGATACGCAGTATTTT.